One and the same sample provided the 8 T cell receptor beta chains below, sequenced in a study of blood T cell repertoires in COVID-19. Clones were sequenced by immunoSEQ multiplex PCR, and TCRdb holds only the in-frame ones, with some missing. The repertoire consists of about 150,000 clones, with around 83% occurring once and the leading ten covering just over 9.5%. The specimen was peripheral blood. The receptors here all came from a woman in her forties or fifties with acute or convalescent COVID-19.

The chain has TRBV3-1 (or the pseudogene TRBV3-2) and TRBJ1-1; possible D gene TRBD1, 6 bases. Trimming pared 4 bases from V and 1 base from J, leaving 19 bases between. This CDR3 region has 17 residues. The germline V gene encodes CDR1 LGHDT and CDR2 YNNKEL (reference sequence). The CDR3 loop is CASSRLFGGAGNTEAFF. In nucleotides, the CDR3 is TGTGCCAGCAGCCGCCTTTTTGGGGGGGCGGGGAACACTGAAGCTTTCTTT.

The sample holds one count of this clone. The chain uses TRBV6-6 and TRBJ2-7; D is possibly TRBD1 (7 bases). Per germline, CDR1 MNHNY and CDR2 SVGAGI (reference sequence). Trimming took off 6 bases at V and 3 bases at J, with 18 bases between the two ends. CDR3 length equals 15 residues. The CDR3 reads CASRLNRGGVYEQYF. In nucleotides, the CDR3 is TGTGCCAGCAGGCTAAACAGGGGCGGGGTCTACGAGCAGTACTTC.

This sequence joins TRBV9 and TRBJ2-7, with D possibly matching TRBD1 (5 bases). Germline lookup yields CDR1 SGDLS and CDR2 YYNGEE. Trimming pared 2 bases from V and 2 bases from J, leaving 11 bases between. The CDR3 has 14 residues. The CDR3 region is CASSVDSVTYEQYF. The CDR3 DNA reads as TGTGCCAGCAGCGTCGACAGTGTTACCTACGAGCAGTACTTC.

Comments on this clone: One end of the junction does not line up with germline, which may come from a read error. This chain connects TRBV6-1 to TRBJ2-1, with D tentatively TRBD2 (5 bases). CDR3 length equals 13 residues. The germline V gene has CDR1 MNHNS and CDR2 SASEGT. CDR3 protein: CASSEAPLVGMLF. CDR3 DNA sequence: TGTGCCAGCAGTGAAGCGCCACTAGTGGGAATGCTCTTC.

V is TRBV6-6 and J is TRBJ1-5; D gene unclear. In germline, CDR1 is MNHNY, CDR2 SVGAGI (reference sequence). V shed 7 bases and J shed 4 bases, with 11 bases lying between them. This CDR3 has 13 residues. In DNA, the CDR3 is TGTGCCAGCACGTGGAGGGCTAATCAGCCCCAGCATTTT. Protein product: CASTWRANQPQHF.

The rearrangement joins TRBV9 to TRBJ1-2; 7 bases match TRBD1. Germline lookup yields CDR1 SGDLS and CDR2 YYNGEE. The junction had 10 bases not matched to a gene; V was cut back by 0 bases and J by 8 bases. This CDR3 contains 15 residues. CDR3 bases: TGTGCCAGCAGCGTAGGTGGCAGGGGGGCTTTAGGCTACACCTTC. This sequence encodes CASSVGGRGALGYTF.

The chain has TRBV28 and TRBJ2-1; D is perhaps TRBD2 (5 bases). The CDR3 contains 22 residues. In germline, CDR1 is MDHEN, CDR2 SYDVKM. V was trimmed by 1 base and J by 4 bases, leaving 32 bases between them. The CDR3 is CASSLSRAPNTLGRATYNEQFF. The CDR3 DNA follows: TGTGCCAGCAGTTTATCCCGAGCCCCCAATACACTAGGACGGGCTACTTACAATGAGCAGTTCTTC.

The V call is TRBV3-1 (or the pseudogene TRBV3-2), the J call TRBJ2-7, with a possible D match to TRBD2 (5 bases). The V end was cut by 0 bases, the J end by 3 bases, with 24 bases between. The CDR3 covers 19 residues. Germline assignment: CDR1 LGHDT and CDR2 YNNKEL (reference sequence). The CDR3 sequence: CASSQEDGMSGYPGYEQYF. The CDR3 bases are TGTGCCAGCAGCCAAGAAGATGGGATGAGCGGATATCCAGGCTACGAGCAGTACTTC.